This TCR beta chain was recovered during a study of blood T cell repertoires in COVID-19 (dated by TCRdb to 2020 to 2021). With regard to the full study: Collaborator samples came from the United States, Italy and Spain and covered acute and convalescent phases of COVID-19. The dataset comprised deeply sampled blood TCRbeta repertoires from subjects exposed to, actively infected with, or recovered from COVID-19. The samples were drawn from the first 160 participants of the ongoing ImmuneRACE study and from roughly 1,300 subjects provided by 6 global collaborators. The repertoires were released in a freely available public database intended as a resource for research on the immune response to SARS-CoV-2. Nearly every sample came with metadata listing a de-identified subject ID, COVID-19 status, age in years and sex. The prospective study material was composed of cDNA or gDNA derived from T cells, B-cell-depleted T cells, or PBMCs. Where available, HLA class I and class II types were obtained from metadata supplied by the sample provider rather than from assay-based typing.

A note on this clone: Its antigen remains unidentified. No base quality values were provided; no much bigger clone lies one nucleotide off.

TCRbeta CDR3 regions were amplified from genomic DNA by means of the immunoSEQ Assay, a bias-controlled multiplex PCR. Per the authors' processing: The number of nucleated cells in each sample was estimated by amplification of reference gene primers within the assay. To quantify the absolute abundance of each unique TCRbeta CDR3 rearrangement, sequence reads were collapsed and filtered. Productive Simpson clonality was computed per sample as the square root of Simpson's diversity index over productive rearrangements. What TCRdb holds here is the immuneACCESS table cut down to in-frame rearrangements. Part of the clones is not present; checked against another copy, under half of the missing clones reflect an unresolved V gene, and the others are unexplained. From that table come the V and J calls and clone size; the DNA was used to work out D and trimming. This sample has roughly 70,000 clones in its table, and 80% to 90% of those were observed once. More than 6.5% of the sample is taken by the ten largest.

Findings and caveats that apply to the study as a whole: How much clinical and demographic metadata was included differed by source and by participant, and the metadata was provided uncurated.

Collaborating institutions collected whole blood in K2EDTA tubes following their own protocols. For TCRbeta analysis, collaborators shipped samples as frozen whole blood, isolated PBMCs, or DNA extracted from either of those sample types. Reading the germline V gene gives CDR1 SGHTA and CDR2 FQGNSA. Its CDR3 holds 14 amino acids, cysteine through phenylalanine. Only the CDR3 DNA stays, 42 bases, in frame from base 1. The V end gives up 5 bases and the J end 5 bases, leaving 4 bases in the junction not matched to a gene. This receptor was obtained from a woman of 80 years or more with active COVID-19. The receptor chain draws on TRBV7-2 and TRBJ2-5; TRBD1 agrees with 11 junctional bases. Sequenced: peripheral blood. CDR3 protein: CASSPGTGGETQYF. At the DNA level, the sequence is TGTGCCAGCAGCCCGGGGACAGGGGGGGAGACCCAGTACTTC.